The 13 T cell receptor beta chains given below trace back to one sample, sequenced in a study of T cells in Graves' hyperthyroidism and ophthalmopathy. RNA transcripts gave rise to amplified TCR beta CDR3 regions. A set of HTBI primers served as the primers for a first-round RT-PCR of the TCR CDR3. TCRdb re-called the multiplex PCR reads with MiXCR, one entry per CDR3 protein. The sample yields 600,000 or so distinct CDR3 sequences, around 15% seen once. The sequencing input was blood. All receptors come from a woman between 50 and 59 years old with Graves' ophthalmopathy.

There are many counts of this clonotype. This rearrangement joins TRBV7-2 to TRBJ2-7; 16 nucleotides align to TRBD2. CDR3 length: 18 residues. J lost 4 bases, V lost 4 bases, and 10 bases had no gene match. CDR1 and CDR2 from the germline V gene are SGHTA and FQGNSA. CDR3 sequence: CASSSGTSGRAYSYEQYF. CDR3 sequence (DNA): TGTGCCAGCAGCTCAGGGACTAGCGGGAGGGCCTATAGTTACGAGCAGTACTTC.

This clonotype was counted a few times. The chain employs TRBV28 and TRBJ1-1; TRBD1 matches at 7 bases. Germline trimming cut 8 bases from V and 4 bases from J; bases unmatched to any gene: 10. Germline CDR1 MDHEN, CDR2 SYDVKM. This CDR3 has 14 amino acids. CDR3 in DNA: TGTGCCAGCCAAGCCATTTACAGGGGCACTGAAGCTTTCTTT. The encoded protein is CASQAIYRGTEAFF.

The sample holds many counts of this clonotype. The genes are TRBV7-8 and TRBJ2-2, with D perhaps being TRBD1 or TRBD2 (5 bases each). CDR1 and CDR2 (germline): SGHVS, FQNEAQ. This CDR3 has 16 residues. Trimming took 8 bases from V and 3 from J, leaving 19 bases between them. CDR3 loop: CASGGPARGDTGELFF. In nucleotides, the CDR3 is TGTGCCAGCGGGGGTCCTGCAAGGGGCGACACCGGGGAGCTGTTTTTT.

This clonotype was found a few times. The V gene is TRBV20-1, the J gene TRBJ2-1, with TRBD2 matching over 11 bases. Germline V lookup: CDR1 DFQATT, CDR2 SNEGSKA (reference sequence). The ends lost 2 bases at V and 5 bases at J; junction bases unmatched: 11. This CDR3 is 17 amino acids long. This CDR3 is CSARSRVGTSGNNEQFF. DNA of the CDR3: TGCAGTGCTAGATCTCGAGTTGGGACTAGCGGTAACAATGAGCAGTTCTTC.

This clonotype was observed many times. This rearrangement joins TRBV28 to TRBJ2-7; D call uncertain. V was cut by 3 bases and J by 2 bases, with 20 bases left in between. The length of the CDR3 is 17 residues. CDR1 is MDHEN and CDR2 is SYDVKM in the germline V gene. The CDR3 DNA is TGTGCCAGCAGTTTCGGGTCCGGACCCCTTCAAACCTACGAGCAGTACTTC. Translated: CASSFGSGPLQTYEQYF.

The DNA of the CDR3 is TGTGCCATCAGGGATGATAATTCACCCCTCCACTTT. This gives the protein CAIRDDNSPLHF. The rearrangement links TRBV10-3 to TRBJ1-6; D remains ambiguous. Germline-derived CDR1 and CDR2 are ENHRY and SYGVKD. With 6 bases removed from V and 5 bases from J, the gap between germline ends came to 5 bases. There are 12 residues in the CDR3.

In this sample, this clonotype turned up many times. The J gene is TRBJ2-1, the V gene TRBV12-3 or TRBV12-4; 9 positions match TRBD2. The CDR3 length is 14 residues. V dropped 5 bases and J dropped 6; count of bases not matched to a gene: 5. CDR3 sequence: CASSVLAGTNEQFF. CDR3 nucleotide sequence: TGTGCCAGCAGTGTTCTAGCGGGAACCAATGAGCAGTTCTTC.

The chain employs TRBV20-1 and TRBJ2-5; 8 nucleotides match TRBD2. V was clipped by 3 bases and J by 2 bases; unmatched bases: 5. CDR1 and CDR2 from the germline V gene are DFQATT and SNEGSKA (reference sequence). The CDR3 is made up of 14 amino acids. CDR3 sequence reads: CSASYGREQETQYF. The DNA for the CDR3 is TGCAGTGCTAGTTACGGGAGGGAACAAGAGACCCAGTACTTC.

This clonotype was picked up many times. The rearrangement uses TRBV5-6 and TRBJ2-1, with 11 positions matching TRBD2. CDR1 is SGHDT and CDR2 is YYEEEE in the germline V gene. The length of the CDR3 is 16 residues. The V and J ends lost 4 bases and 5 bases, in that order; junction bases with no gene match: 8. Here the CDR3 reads CASSTATSGIDNEQFF. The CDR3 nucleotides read TGTGCCAGCAGCACCGCGACTAGCGGGATAGACAATGAGCAGTTCTTC. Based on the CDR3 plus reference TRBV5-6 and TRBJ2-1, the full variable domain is DAGVTQSPTHLIKTRGQQVTLRCSPKSGHDTVSWYQQALGQGPQFIFQYYEEEERQRGNFPDRFSGHQFPNYSSELNVNALLLGDSALYLCASSTATSGIDNEQFFGPGTRLTVL.

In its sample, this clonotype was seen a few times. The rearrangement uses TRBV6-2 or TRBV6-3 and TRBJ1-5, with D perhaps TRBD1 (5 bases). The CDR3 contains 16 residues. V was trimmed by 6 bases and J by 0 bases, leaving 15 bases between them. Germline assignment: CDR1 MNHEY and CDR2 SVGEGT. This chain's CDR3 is CASRPYGTASNQPQHF. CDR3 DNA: TGTGCCAGCAGACCCTACGGGACGGCTAGCAATCAGCCCCAGCATTTT.

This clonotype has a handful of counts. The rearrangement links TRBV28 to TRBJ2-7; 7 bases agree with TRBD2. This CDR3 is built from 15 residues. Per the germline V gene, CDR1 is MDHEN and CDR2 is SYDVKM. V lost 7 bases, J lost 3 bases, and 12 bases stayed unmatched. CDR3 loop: CASIKLRDYRYEQYF. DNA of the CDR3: TGTGCCAGCATCAAACTCCGGGACTACCGCTACGAGCAGTACTTC.

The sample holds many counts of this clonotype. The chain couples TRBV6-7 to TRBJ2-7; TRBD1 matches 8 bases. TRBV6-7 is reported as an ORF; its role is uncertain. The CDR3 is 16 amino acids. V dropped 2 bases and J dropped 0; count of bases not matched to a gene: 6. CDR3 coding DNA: TGTGCCAGCAGTTACCAGGGGACAGGAGACTCCTACGAGCAGTACTTC. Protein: CASSYQGTGDSYEQYF.

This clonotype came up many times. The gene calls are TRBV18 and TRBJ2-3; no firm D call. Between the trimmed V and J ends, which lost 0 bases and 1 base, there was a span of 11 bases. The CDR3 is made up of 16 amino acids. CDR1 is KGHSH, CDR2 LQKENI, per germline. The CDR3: CASSPPGRSRTDTQYF. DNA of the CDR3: TGTGCCAGCTCACCACCGGGCAGGAGCCGCACAGATACGCAGTATTTT. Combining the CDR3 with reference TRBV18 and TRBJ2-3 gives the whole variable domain NAGVMQNPRHLVRRRGQEARLRCSPMKGHSHVYWYRQLPEEGLKFMVYLQKENIIDESGMPKERFSAEFPKEGPSILRIQQVVRGDSAAYFCASSPPGRSRTDTQYFGPGTRLTVL.